The entry that follows covers one T cell receptor (beta chain) sequence. Its antigen is undetermined. The source of the sample is a study of CD8 T cells in Susac syndrome. Findings and limits, study-wide: Regarding the TCR sequencing and HLA analysis, the study admitted that a relatively small number of individuals were involved.

The CDR3 extends over 16 amino acids. V was clipped by 0 bases and J by 4 bases; unmatched bases: 5. Germline CDR1 and CDR2: LNHNV and YYDKDF (reference sequence). The sequenced target, TCR beta, came from blood CD8+ and CD4+ T cells. The multiple sclerosis control cohort comprised treatment-naive individuals presenting with stable or active relapsing-remitting disease. Random-hexamer reverse transcription was applied to roughly 0.5 to 1 ug RNA. TCR beta CDR3 was amplified by immunoSEQ covering 54 Vbeta and 13 Jbeta. MiXCR was run by TCRdb on the immunoSEQ multiplex PCR reads, yielding one entry per CDR3 protein. The sample contains a few hundred thousand distinct CDR3 sequences, 95% of which appear only once.

Sequences were obtained from CD4+ T cells from PBMCs. This receptor was obtained from a human donor with multiple sclerosis. The chain is built from TRBV15 and TRBJ2-3, with 9 nucleotides matching TRBD2. In nucleotides, the CDR3 is TGTGCCACCAGCAGAGATATGAGGACTAGCGCAGATACGCAGTATTTT. Translation gives CATSRDMRTSADTQYF.